This TCR beta chain was profiled in a study of Ad26.COV2.S vaccination and SARS-CoV-2 variants. Treatment defined: around 19 received Ad26.COV2.S at low or high dose, single or two shots; 5 received placebo; per-sample allocation not given. Day 63 following the first vaccine or placebo injection was when the samples were taken. This person who donated was an adult of 18-55 years in Boston. Assay used: immunoSEQ multiplex PCR; TCRdb lists only in-frame clones, some missing. Here the sample spans about 480,000 clones, around 88% being singletons. The sample was peripheral blood, taken in a trial of Ad26.COV2.S vaccine versus placebo. This clonotype originated in a person between 18 and 65 years old who received the Ad26.COV2.S COVID-19 vaccine or a placebo.

CDR3 sequence (DNA): TGTGCCAGCAGCGAGGGACTAGCGGGAAGAAATGAGCAGTTCTTC. Translation: CASSEGLAGRNEQFF. The gene calls are TRBV7-9 and TRBJ2-1, with TRBD2 identical over 13 bases. The CDR3 loop spans 15 amino acids. Germline V CDR1 and CDR2: SEHNR, FQNEAQ (reference sequence). J lost 7 bases, V lost 5 bases, and 5 bases had no gene match. The whole variable domain, remainder taken from reference TRBV7-9 and TRBJ2-1, is DTGVSQNPRHKITKRGQNVTFRCDPISEHNRLYWYRQTLGQGPEFLTYFQNEAQLEKSRLLSDRFSAERPKGSFSTLEIQRTEQGDSAMYLCASSEGLAGRNEQFFGPGTRLTVL.